This T cell receptor beta chain was sequenced during a study of early T cells in non-severe SARS-CoV-2 infection. V was cut by 5 bases and J by 1 base, with 9 bases left in between. The germline V gene encodes CDR1 MRHNA and CDR2 SNTAGT. The CDR3 has 13 residues. TCRdb re-called the 5' RACE reads through MiXCR, storing one row per CDR3 protein. This sample has roughly 110,000 distinct CDR3 sequences; more than 9.5% occur once, and the top ten carry about 7.6%. Sequenced input: whole blood. This receptor was identified in an adult who was a healthcare worker with PCR-confirmed SARS-CoV-2 infection or an uninfected control (not recorded which). The genes are TRBV6-4 and TRBJ2-7; D not resolved. CDR3 coding DNA: TGTGCCAGCAGTATCGGGCCATCCTACGAGCAGTACTTC. It codes for CASSIGPSYEQYF.